This T cell receptor (beta chain) comes out of a study of blood T cells in healthy people across ages. Study conclusions and caveats: It was held that the diversity estimates obtained from one million T cells were underestimates.

V lost 2 bases and J lost 9, with 14 bases in between. This CDR3 is 14 amino acids long. Germline V gene sequence: CDR1 SGHTA, CDR2 FQGNSA. Notes on this clonotype: Antigen specificity is unknown.

For the second PCR, which ran for about 7 to 11 cycles, a sample-barcoded 5' primer and a J-beta primer mix were used. Each cDNA molecule was tagged by a template-switch adaptor that had 12 random nucleotides. Via MiXCR, TCRdb re-called the 5' RACE reads, giving one row per CDR3 protein. The sample lists around 500,000 distinct CDR3 sequences, 45% to 55% occurring once. The V call is TRBV7-2, the J call TRBJ2-1; weak D call: TRBD2 (6 bases). The receptor comes from a man older than 75 in good health. The sample taken for sequencing was blood. CDR3 loop: CASSLSSPGGEQFF. CDR3 sequence (DNA): TGTGCCAGCAGCTTATCAAGCCCCGGGGGTGAGCAGTTCTTC.